Listed below are T cell receptor beta chains from one sample, sequenced in a study of control samples from healthy donors and cancer patients. Libraries were prepared by immunoSEQ multiplex PCR; TCRdb keeps only in-frame clonotypes and omits some of them. Here the sample spans about 150,000 clones, approximately 88% being singletons. Sequences were obtained from blood. These receptor sequences come from a man in his thirties or forties in good health. Each CDR3 is given with its conserved first and last residue. Fields, in order: CDR3 protein, V gene, clone size, J gene, D gene. D genes are given only for firm matches. For some rows the clone size is stated as once, few or many, or as a class when expanded; others skip it.

CASSFGRDNEQFF TRBV7-2 . TRBJ2-1 .
CASSPNPGVGELFF TRBV3-1/TRBV3-2 . TRBJ2-2 .
CASSEYPGGTAASGGYTF TRBV25-1 . TRBJ1-2 .
CASSLGTGHTDTQYF TRBV11-2 . TRBJ2-3 TRBD1
CASSITPSQPQHF TRBV19 . TRBJ1-5 .
CAWTPKLWDTIYF TRBV30 . TRBJ1-3 .
CAWRLQTNTEAFF TRBV30 . TRBJ1-1 .
CASSEPGQGEAFF TRBV25-1 . TRBJ1-1 TRBD1
CASSPHDSSVIEKLFF TRBV7-9 . TRBJ1-4 .
CASSVAEGANYEQYF TRBV9 . TRBJ2-7 TRBD1
CSANRGQNEQFF TRBV29-1 . TRBJ2-1 TRBD1
CASSTNRDSLFHEQFF TRBV7-3 . TRBJ2-1 TRBD1
CASSSDRVADTQYF TRBV5-4 . TRBJ2-3 TRBD1
CASSPPGLAVTTGELFF TRBV5-8 . TRBJ2-2 TRBD2
CASSFGQNQPQHF TRBV27 . TRBJ1-5 .
CASIRYEQYF TRBV6-5 . TRBJ2-7 .
CASRGTGGDGYTF TRBV6-5 . TRBJ1-2 .
CKAGELFF TRBV28 . TRBJ2-2 .
CSARDRGYEQYF TRBV29-1 . TRBJ2-7 TRBD1
CASSLLTGGKGQSYEQYF TRBV16 . TRBJ2-7 TRBD1
CASSVGTDNEQFF TRBV9 . TRBJ2-1 .
CASLGQGTTEAFF TRBV28 . TRBJ1-1 TRBD1
CASTRLGLGEQFF TRBV12-3/TRBV12-4 . TRBJ2-1 .
CASSPRREGEQYF TRBV7-2 . TRBJ2-7 TRBD2
CASSAAINTEKETYEQYF TRBV10-2 . TRBJ2-7 .
CASSYSRGEQYF TRBV6-5 . TRBJ2-7 .
CASSQQGGGLNTEAFF TRBV7-2 . TRBJ1-1 TRBD1
CASSFGQGDGYTF TRBV19 . TRBJ1-2 TRBD1
CASSLFGGKGDTEAFF TRBV5-6 . TRBJ1-1 .
CASSPTGSGANVLTF TRBV4-3 . TRBJ2-6 TRBD1
CASSTTLDLAGELFF TRBV18 few TRBJ2-2 .
CASSLRGTEAFF TRBV3-1/TRBV3-2 . TRBJ1-1 .